Presented here are 25 T cell receptor beta chains from one specimen sequenced in a study of blood T cell repertoires in COVID-19. Using immunoSEQ multiplex PCR, the repertoire was profiled, and TCRdb retains in-frame clones only, with some absent. Of 300,000 to 400,000 clones in the sample, about 90% were seen once. The sample comprised peripheral blood. Every receptor here comes from a young woman who had recovered from COVID-19.

The gene calls are TRBV6-5 and TRBJ1-6, with D maybe TRBD1 (6 bases). This CDR3 is 14 amino acids long. The germline gives CDR1 MNHEY, CDR2 SVGAGI. V gave up 7 bases and J gave up 5 bases, with 12 bases separating them. As DNA, the CDR3 is TGTGCCAGCACCCGGACAGTTCATAATTCACCCCTCCACTTT. Translation: CASTRTVHNSPLHF.

Concerning this clone itself: Other DNA sequences in the sample encode the same CDR3. The chain uses TRBV7-2 and TRBJ2-7, with 10 nucleotides matching TRBD2. J was trimmed by 3 bases and V by 5 bases; bases with no gene match: 1. The CDR3 covers 13 residues. Germline CDR1 and CDR2: SGHTA and FQGNSA. CDR3 protein: CASSRTSGYEQYV. For the CDR3, the DNA is TGTGCCAGCAGCCGGACTAGCGGCTACGAGCAGTACGTC.

The rearrangement links TRBV20-1 to TRBJ2-3, with 7 bases identical to TRBD2. The CDR3 consists of 11 residues. CDR1 DFQATT and CDR2 SNEGSKA come from the germline V gene (reference sequence). The trim removed 3 bases at V and 9 bases at J, leaving 3 bases unmatched. In DNA, the CDR3 is TGCAGTGCTAGCCGGGGACTAACGCAGTATTTT. Translation gives CSASRGLTQYF.

This clone showed up just a few times. V and J are TRBV2 and TRBJ2-1, with TRBD2 matching over 10 bases. With V trimmed by 6 bases and J by 3 bases, 5 bases remained unmatched. The CDR3 extends over 15 amino acids. Germline CDR1 SNHLY, CDR2 FYNNEI. DNA for the CDR3: TGTGCCAGCAGAGAGGGACTAGCGCACTACAATGAGCAGTTCTTC. It is translated as CASREGLAHYNEQFF.

This clone was seen once. CDR3 region: CASSTSYGQGLGGYTF. CDR3 nucleotides: TGTGCCAGCAGCACCTCTTACGGACAGGGGTTAGGAGGCTACACCTTC. This chain connects TRBV11-2 to TRBJ1-2; 9 bases line up with TRBD1. The trim removed 5 bases at V and 8 bases at J, leaving 15 bases unmatched. This CDR3 region has 16 residues. Germline V gene data show CDR1 as SGHAT and CDR2 as FQNNGV.

The chain uses TRBV6-5 and TRBJ1-1; 9 nucleotides match TRBD1. CDR1 and CDR2 (germline): MNHEY, SVGAGI. V shed 5 bases and J 4 bases; nucleotides not matched to a gene: 8. The CDR3 length is 15 residues. CDR3: CASSKGQGLVTEAFF. The CDR3 nucleotides are TGTGCCAGCAGTAAGGGACAGGGTTTAGTCACTGAAGCTTTCTTT.

The chain links TRBV11-2 to TRBJ2-5; 13 bases map to TRBD2. The germline V gene has CDR1 SGHAT and CDR2 FQNNGV. This CDR3 has 16 amino acids. J gave up 5 bases and V 5 bases, and 8 bases lay outside the gene matches. Here the CDR3 reads CASSPRLAGGGETQYF. The CDR3 DNA follows: TGTGCCAGCAGCCCACGACTAGCGGGAGGTGGGGAGACCCAGTACTTC. Full variable domain (rest looked up from reference TRBV11-2 and TRBJ2-5): EAGVAQSPRYKIIEKRQSVAFWCNPISGHATLYWYQQILGQGPKLLIQFQNNGVVDDSQLPKDRFSAERLKGVDSTLKIQPAKLEDSAVYLCASSPRLAGGGETQYFGPGTRLLVL.

The rearrangement joins TRBV5-6 to TRBJ1-4; D is unclear. The V gene's germline CDR1 is SGHDT and CDR2 YYEEEE. V lost 0 bases, J lost 5 bases, and 8 bases lay in between. The CDR3 extends over 14 amino acids. This chain's CDR3 is CASSLVGRNEKLFF. The CDR3 DNA sequence: TGTGCCAGCAGCTTGGTCGGCAGGAATGAAAAACTGTTTTTT. Full variable domain (rest looked up from reference TRBV5-6 and TRBJ1-4): DAGVTQSPTHLIKTRGQQVTLRCSPKSGHDTVSWYQQALGQGPQFIFQYYEEEERQRGNFPDRFSGHQFPNYSSELNVNALLLGDSALYLCASSLVGRNEKLFFGSGTQLSVL.

The chain is built from TRBV6-5 and TRBJ1-1; perhaps TRBD1 as D (6 bases). Germline lookup yields CDR1 MNHEY and CDR2 SVGAGI. The V gene lost 2 bases and the J gene lost 0 bases, with 10 bases spanning the gap. This CDR3 comprises 15 residues. The CDR3 spells CASSYGGGLNTEAFF. CDR3 in DNA: TGTGCCAGCAGTTACGGCGGGGGCTTGAACACTGAAGCTTTCTTT.

The chain combines TRBV24-1 with TRBJ2-1, with unresolved D. The CDR3 consists of 16 residues. V dropped 3 bases and J dropped 0 bases, with 11 bases sitting between them. Germline assignment: CDR1 KGHDR and CDR2 SFDVKD. The CDR3 DNA is TGTGCCACCAGTGATATTAGCTGTTACTCCTACAATGAGCAGTTCTTC. Translation: CATSDISCYSYNEQFF.

Remarks on this clone: At one end the junction does not follow the germline gene, possibly because of a read error. The chain uses TRBV9 and TRBJ2-1; weak D call: TRBD1 (6 bases). This CDR3 region has 11 residues. CDR1 SGDLS and CDR2 YYNGEE come from the germline V gene. CDR3 sequence (DNA): TGTGCCAGCAGCGTTCCCGGACAGTTCCTCTTC. This translates into CASSVPGQFLF.

This chain connects TRBV19 to TRBJ1-4; a weak D match, TRBD1 (5 bases). Germline CDR1 is LNHDA and CDR2 is SQIVND (reference sequence). The CDR3 has 18 amino acids. Trimming stripped 6 bases from V and 0 bases from J, with 20 bases between. Written as DNA, the CDR3 is TGTGCCAGTAGCCCCCGACAGCATTTAGCTTCAACTAATGAAAAACTGTTTTTT. Translated, it gives CASSPRQHLASTNEKLFF.

The chain joins TRBV24-1 to TRBJ2-1; 11 positions match TRBD2. This CDR3 has 16 residues. Germline V lookup: CDR1 KGHDR, CDR2 SFDVKD. J gave up 6 bases and V 4 bases, and 7 bases lay outside the gene matches. CDR3 residues: CATSDPLAGGINEQFF. The CDR3 nucleotides are TGTGCCACCAGTGACCCCCTAGCGGGAGGCATCAATGAGCAGTTCTTC.

This chain uses TRBV18 with TRBJ2-5; 7 nucleotides match TRBD2. Germline V CDR1 and CDR2: KGHSH, LQKENI. The length of the CDR3 is 13 residues. The V and J ends lost 6 bases and 1 base, in that order; junction bases with no gene match: 2. CDR3 amino acids: CASSRGTQETQYF. CDR3 nucleotides: TGTGCCAGCTCGCGGGGGACCCAAGAGACCCAGTACTTC.

The rearrangement uses TRBV7-9 and TRBJ2-3; TRBD2 agrees at 9 bases. V dropped 1 base and J dropped 3; count of bases not matched to a gene: 5. Looked up from germline, CDR1 is SEHNR and CDR2 is FQNEAQ (reference sequence). CDR3 length equals 16 residues. CDR3 amino acids: CASSLGAGGETDTQYF. The CDR3 coding sequence is TGTGCCAGCAGCTTAGGAGCGGGAGGTGAGACAGATACGCAGTATTTT.

V and J are TRBV19 and TRBJ1-1; maybe TRBD1 (5 bases). With 7 bases removed from V and 1 base from J, the gap between germline ends came to 13 bases. This CDR3 comprises 14 residues. CDR1 and CDR2 (germline): LNHDA, SQIVND (reference sequence). This CDR3 reads CASTNGHTNTEAFF. The CDR3 nucleotides are TGTGCCAGTACCAATGGACACACGAACACTGAAGCTTTCTTT.

V gene TRBV3-1 (or the pseudogene TRBV3-2) combines with J gene TRBJ2-5; the match to TRBD2 covers 11 bases. Per the germline V gene, CDR1 is LGHDT and CDR2 is YNNKEL (reference sequence). The CDR3 sequence is 17 residues long. With 1 base clipped from V and 5 bases from J, the junction kept 9 bases outside the gene matches. For the CDR3, the DNA is TGTGCCAGCAGCCAAGTCAGACTAGCGGGACGTTCCGAGACCCAGTACTTC. Translation gives CASSQVRLAGRSETQYF.

The chain carries TRBV14 and TRBJ2-1; 9 bases are a match to TRBD2. With V trimmed by 4 bases and J by 1 base, 5 bases remained unmatched. This CDR3 comprises 16 residues. Germline V gives CDR1 SGHDN, CDR2 FVKESK. CDR3 nucleotide sequence: TGTGCCAGCAGCCGCCTAGCGGGACCTTCCTACAATGAGCAGTTCTTC. It yields the protein CASSRLAGPSYNEQFF.

The gene calls are TRBV6-2 or TRBV6-3 and TRBJ2-7, with TRBD1 matching 7 bases. CDR1 MNHEY and CDR2 SVGEGT come from the germline V gene. V was clipped by 5 bases and J by 4 bases; unmatched bases: 11. The CDR3 extends over 15 amino acids. Here the CDR3 DNA reads TGTGCCAGCAGTGCACAGGGGATGGGTCTTTACGAGCAGTACGTC. Amino acids: CASSAQGMGLYEQYV.

The gene calls are TRBV11-2 and TRBJ2-5; D is possibly TRBD2 (5 bases). Trimming removed 5 bases from V and 5 bases from J, with 18 bases in between. The CDR3 runs 15 residues. Germline CDR1 is SGHAT and CDR2 is FQNNGV. The CDR3 DNA follows: TGTGCCAGCAGCACCCTGAGTGGTTGGGAGGAGACCCAGTACTTC. This gives the protein CASSTLSGWEETQYF.

The chain links TRBV27 to TRBJ2-7; possible D gene TRBD1, 6 bases. Trimming took off 4 bases at V and 2 bases at J, with 12 bases between the two ends. Germline V gene data show CDR1 as MNHEY and CDR2 as SMNVEV (reference sequence). The CDR3 contains 14 residues. CDR3: CASSSGQSTYEQYV. The CDR3 DNA reads TGTGCCAGCAGTTCCGGACAGAGCACCTACGAGCAGTACGTC.

The CDR3 nucleotides are TGCGCCAGCAGCCAGCCGCCCCGGGACGAGCAGTACGTC. As protein: CASSQPPRDEQYV. The chain links TRBV4-3 to TRBJ2-7, with D hard to call. Germline CDR1 is LGHNA and CDR2 is YSLEER. The CDR3 spans 13 residues. Trimming removed 3 bases from V and 5 bases from J, with 11 bases in between.

The chain has TRBV12-5 and TRBJ1-5, with D possibly being TRBD1 (6 bases). Germline V gene sequence: CDR1 LGHNT, CDR2 FRNRAP. V dropped 5 bases and J dropped 0 bases, with 11 bases sitting between them. The CDR3 length is 15 residues. The CDR3 DNA follows: TGTGCTAGTGGTCCCGCGGACAGTAGCAATCAGCCCCAGCATTTT. Its protein product is CASGPADSSNQPQHF.

CDR3 nucleotides: TGCGCCAGCAGCCAAGATACCGACACCCCAAACGCCGGGGAGCTGTTTTTT. It encodes CASSQDTDTPNAGELFF. V gene TRBV4-1 combines with J gene TRBJ2-2, with D unresolved. The CDR3 consists of 17 residues. Germline lookup yields CDR1 MGHRA and CDR2 YSYEKL. V was pared by 0 bases and J by 6 bases, with 17 bases between.

The chain couples TRBV9 to TRBJ2-5; tentative D call: TRBD2 (6 bases). Germline V lookup: CDR1 SGDLS, CDR2 YYNGEE. Trimming removed 3 bases at V and 3 bases at J, with 15 bases between. This CDR3 contains 15 residues. The CDR3 sequence is CASSAGSHLKETQYF. Written as DNA, the CDR3 is TGTGCCAGCAGCGCCGGGAGTCACCTTAAAGAGACCCAGTACTTC.